This entry features one T cell receptor (beta chain) sequence. A J-beta primer mix and a sample-barcoded 5' primer were used in a second PCR of about 6 to 12 cycles. TCRdb re-derived calls from the 5' RACE reads in MiXCR, one entry per CDR3 protein. This sample has about 800,000 distinct CDR3 sequences, with 35% to 50% found just once. The data are from a study of blood T cells in healthy people across ages. Isolated PBMCs totaled at least 7 million in each sample. This CDR3 is built from 16 residues. Trimming removed 0 bases from V and 0 bases from J, with 11 bases in between. The germline V gene has CDR1 MNHNY and CDR2 SVGAGI (reference sequence).

The receptor was derived from an elderly man in good health. The sample consisted of blood. This chain uses TRBV6-6 with TRBJ2-5, with a weak D call TRBD1 (6 bases). CDR3 residues: CASSYSTAGDQETQYF. CDR3 coding DNA: TGTGCCAGCAGTTACTCGACGGCAGGGGACCAAGAGACCCAGTACTTC.